The rows below give T cell receptor beta chains drawn from one sample of a study of T-cell reconstitution after alpha-beta-depleted transplantation in children. TCRdb ran MiXCR on the PCR reads and lists one entry per CDR3 protein. Of approximately 97,000 distinct CDR3 sequences listed, roughly 7.1% are singletons. The sample in question was PBMCs, obtained before TCRalphabeta/CD19-depleted stem cell transplant. These receptors came from a boy aged 2 to 10 with acute lymphoblastic leukemia, due to receive a stem cell transplant. The CDR3 runs from the conserved cysteine through the conserved F or W. The order of the fields is D gene, clone size, J gene, V gene, CDR3 DNA, CDR3 protein. The D gene is left open where the match is weak. Expanded clones get a size class; other rows say once, few or many, or leave the size out.

- | - | TRBJ2-7 | TRBV18 | TGTGCCAGCTCACCCAGGGAAAGCGAGCAGTACTTC | CASSPRESEQYF
- | many | TRBJ2-7 | TRBV12-3/TRBV12-4 | TGTGCCAGCAGTTCTGTGGGGGGTCTCTACGAGCAGTACTTC | CASSSVGGLYEQYF
- | - | TRBJ2-5 | TRBV14 | TGTGCCAGCAGCCCCCGGACCCCCATGGCAAAAGAGACCCAGTACTTC | CASSPRTPMAKETQYF
- | few | TRBJ1-2 | TRBV27 | TGTGCCAGTTCTACCGGGACGGCTTATGGCTACACCTTC | CASSTGTAYGYTF
- | - | TRBJ1-4 | TRBV7-8 | TGTGCCAGCAGCCCGGGAAGGGTTAATGAAAAACTGTTTTTT | CASSPGRVNEKLFF
- | many | TRBJ2-5 | TRBV29-1 | TGCAGCTTTCGTGGCTCCCCTACCCAAGAGACCCAGTACTTC | CSFRGSPTQETQYF
TRBD1 | many | TRBJ1-1 | TRBV4-3 | TGCGCCAGCAGCCTCACCTTCGGACAGGGAAGTACTGAAGCTTTCTTT | CASSLTFGQGSTEAFF
- | - | TRBJ2-5 | TRBV6-2/TRBV6-3 | TGTGCCAGCAGTTACTCGGTAGACGGGGAGACCCAGTACTTC | CASSYSVDGETQYF
TRBD2 | - | TRBJ2-7 | TRBV29-1 | TGCAGCGTCCAGGGAACTAGCGGGGGGCCTGGTTACGAGCAGTACTTC | CSVQGTSGGPGYEQYF
- | - | TRBJ2-4 | TRBV2 | TGTGCCAGCAGTCAGGAAGCCAAAAACATTCAGTACTTC | CASSQEAKNIQYF